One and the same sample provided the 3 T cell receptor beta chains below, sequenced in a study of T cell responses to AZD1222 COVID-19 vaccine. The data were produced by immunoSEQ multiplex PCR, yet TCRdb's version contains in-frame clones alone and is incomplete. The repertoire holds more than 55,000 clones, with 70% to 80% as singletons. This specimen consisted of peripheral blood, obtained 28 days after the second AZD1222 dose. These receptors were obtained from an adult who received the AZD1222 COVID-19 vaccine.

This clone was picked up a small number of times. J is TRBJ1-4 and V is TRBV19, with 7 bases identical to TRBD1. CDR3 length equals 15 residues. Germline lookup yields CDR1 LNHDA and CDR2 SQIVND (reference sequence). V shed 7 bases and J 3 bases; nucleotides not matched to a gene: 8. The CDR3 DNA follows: TGTGCCAGTATACCTACAGGGGATCCTAATGAAAAACTGTTTTTT. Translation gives CASIPTGDPNEKLFF. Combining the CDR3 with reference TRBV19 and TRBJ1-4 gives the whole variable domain DGGITQSPKYLFRKEGQNVTLSCEQNLNHDAMYWYRQDPGQGLRLIYYSQIVNDFQKGDIAEGYSVSREKKESFPLTVTSAQKNPTAFYLCASIPTGDPNEKLFFGSGTQLSVL.

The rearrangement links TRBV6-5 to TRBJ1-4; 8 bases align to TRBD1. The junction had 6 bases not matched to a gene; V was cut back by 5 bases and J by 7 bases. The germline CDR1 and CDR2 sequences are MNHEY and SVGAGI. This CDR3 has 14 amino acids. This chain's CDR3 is CASSTGQGGEKLFF. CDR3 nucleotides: TGTGCCAGCAGTACAGGACAGGGCGGTGAAAAACTGTTTTTT.

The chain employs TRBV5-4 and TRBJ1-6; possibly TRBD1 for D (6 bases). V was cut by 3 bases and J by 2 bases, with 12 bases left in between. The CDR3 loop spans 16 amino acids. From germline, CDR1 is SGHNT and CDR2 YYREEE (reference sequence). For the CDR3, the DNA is TGTGCCAGCAGCTGGATGGGGGCCCCCTATAATTCACCCCTCCACTTT. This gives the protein CASSWMGAPYNSPLHF.